The source of this T cell receptor (beta chain) is a study of shared clonotypes between healthy human individuals. Findings and caveats of the study: Of the naive CD4 clonotypes, 4% to 5% were shared across several donors. Limitation of the genetic and exposure-history diversity represented came from the few donors.

Per the germline V gene, CDR1 is WSHSY and CDR2 is SAAADI. The CDR3 has 13 residues. V lost 5 bases, J lost 3 bases, and 11 bases lay in between. The naive CD8 population came from CD45RO-negative cells selected for CCR7, without terminally differentiated effector memory CD45RA+ cells. Each replicate PCR on the sorted subsets used 150 to 200 ng DNA (about 30,000 T cell genomes). Some clones are missing from TCRdb's copy, which holds only in-frame ones; the method was immunoSEQ multiplex PCR. The sample consists of roughly 2.1 million clones, about 92% of them appearing once. Points on this clone: Its antigen is as yet unknown.

Sequencing input: naive CD8+ T cells from PBMCs. The clonotype originates from a man aged 18-30 years in good health. Some clones in this sample may be carry-over from other donors' samples. The chain joins TRBV10-2 to TRBJ2-7, with D unclear. The CDR3 reads CASSQAPNYEQYF. The DNA of the CDR3 is TGCGCCAGCAGTCAAGCGCCGAACTACGAGCAGTACTTC.